Below, 5 T cell receptor beta chains from the same sample are listed, as sequenced in a study of blood T cell repertoires in COVID-19. Generated by immunoSEQ multiplex PCR, the TCRdb table keeps only in-frame clones and is missing some. Of some 220,000 clones in the sample, 65% to 90% were seen once. The sequenced sample consisted of peripheral blood. The origin of the receptors is a man in his forties or fifties with COVID-19, enrolled during active disease.

Concerning this clone itself: This sample includes further DNA sequences coding for the same CDR3. V gene TRBV28 combines with J gene TRBJ1-2; 7 bases map to TRBD1. Unmatched junction bases numbered 6, after V lost 5 bases and J lost 6 bases. The V gene's germline CDR1 is MDHEN and CDR2 SYDVKM. The CDR3 runs to 13 residues. CDR3 amino acids: CASSLDRVDGYTF. The CDR3 DNA is TGTGCCAGCAGTCTAGACAGGGTGGATGGCTACACCTTC.

V gene TRBV14 combines with J gene TRBJ2-2; D is uncertain. Between the trimmed V and J ends, which lost 0 bases and 6 bases, there was a span of 5 bases. The CDR3 extends over 13 amino acids. Germline V CDR1 and CDR2: SGHDN, FVKESK. The CDR3 sequence: CASSQELAGELFF. Here the CDR3 DNA reads TGTGCCAGCAGCCAAGAACTGGCCGGGGAGCTGTTTTTT. Complete variable domain (other parts from reference TRBV14 and TRBJ2-2): EAGVTQFPSHSVIEKGQTVTLRCDPISGHDNLYWYRRVMGKEIKFLLHFVKESKQDESGMPNNRFLAERTGGTYSTLKVQPAELEDSGVYFCASSQELAGELFFGEGSRLTVL.

This clone was recorded a few times. This sequence joins TRBV7-3 and TRBJ2-1, with D perhaps matching TRBD2 (6 bases). The CDR3 is 16 amino acids. Germline V CDR1 and CDR2: SGHTA, FQGTGA. V was cut by 0 bases and J by 2 bases, with 11 bases left in between. Written as DNA, the CDR3 is TGTGCCAGCAGCTTAACGCGGGACGGACCCTACAATGAGCAGTTCTTC. Translated: CASSLTRDGPYNEQFF.

This clone was counted between two and nine times. This chain uses TRBV6-5 with TRBJ1-3; D remains unclear. Germline V gene sequence: CDR1 MNHEY, CDR2 SVGAGI. V lost 6 bases and J 0 bases, leaving 9 bases between the germline ends. This CDR3 has 14 residues. CDR3 DNA sequence: TGTGCCAGCAGGAACACCCTCTCTGGAAACACCATATATTTT. It yields the protein CASRNTLSGNTIYF.

This chain links TRBV5-1 with TRBJ1-2; 7 nucleotides agree with TRBD1. The CDR3 extends over 15 amino acids. The V segment lost 4 bases and the J segment 0 bases; nucleotides outside the gene matches: 6. Germline loops: CDR1 SGHRS, CDR2 YFSETQ. As DNA, the CDR3 is TGCGCCAGCAGCCCGGGACAGAGCACTAACTATGGCTACACCTTC. Translating it yields CASSPGQSTNYGYTF.